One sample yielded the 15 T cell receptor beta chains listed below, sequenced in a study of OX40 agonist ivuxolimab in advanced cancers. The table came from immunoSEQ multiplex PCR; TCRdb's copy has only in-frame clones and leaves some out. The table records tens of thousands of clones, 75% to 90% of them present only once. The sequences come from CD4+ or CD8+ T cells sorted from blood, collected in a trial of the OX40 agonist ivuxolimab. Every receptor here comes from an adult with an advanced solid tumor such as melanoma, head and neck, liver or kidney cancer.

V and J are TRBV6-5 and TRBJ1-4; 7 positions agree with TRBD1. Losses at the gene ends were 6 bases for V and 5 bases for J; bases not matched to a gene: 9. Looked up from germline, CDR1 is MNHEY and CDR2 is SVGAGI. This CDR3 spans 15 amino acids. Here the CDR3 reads CASSPHRGTNEKLFF. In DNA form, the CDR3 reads TGTGCCAGCAGCCCCCACAGGGGTACCAATGAAAAACTGTTTTTT.

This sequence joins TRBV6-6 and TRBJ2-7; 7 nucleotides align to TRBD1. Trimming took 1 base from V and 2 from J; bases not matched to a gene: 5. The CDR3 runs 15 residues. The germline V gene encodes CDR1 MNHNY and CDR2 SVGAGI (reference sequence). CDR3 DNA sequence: TGTGCCAGCAGTTACTTAGGGGACAGCACCTACGAGCAGTACTTC. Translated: CASSYLGDSTYEQYF.

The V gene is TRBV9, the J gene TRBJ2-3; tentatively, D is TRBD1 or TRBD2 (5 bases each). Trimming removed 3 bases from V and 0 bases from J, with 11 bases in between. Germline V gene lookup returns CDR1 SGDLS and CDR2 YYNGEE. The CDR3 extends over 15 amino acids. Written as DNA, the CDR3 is TGTGCCAGCAGCGAGACTGGGGGTAGCACAGATACGCAGTATTTT. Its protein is CASSETGGSTDTQYF.

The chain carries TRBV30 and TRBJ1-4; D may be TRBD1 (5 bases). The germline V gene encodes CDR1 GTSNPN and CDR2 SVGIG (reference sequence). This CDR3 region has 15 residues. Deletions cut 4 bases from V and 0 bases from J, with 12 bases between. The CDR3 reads CAWTPGVATNEKLFF. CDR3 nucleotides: TGTGCCTGGACTCCGGGGGTAGCAACTAATGAAAAACTGTTTTTT.

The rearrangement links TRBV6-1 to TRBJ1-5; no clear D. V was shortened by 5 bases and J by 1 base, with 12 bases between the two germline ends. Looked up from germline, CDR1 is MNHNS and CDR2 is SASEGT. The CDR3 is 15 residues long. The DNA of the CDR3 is TGTGCCAGCAGTAGACCCAGTGTGAGCAATCAGCCCCAGCATTTT. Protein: CASSRPSVSNQPQHF.

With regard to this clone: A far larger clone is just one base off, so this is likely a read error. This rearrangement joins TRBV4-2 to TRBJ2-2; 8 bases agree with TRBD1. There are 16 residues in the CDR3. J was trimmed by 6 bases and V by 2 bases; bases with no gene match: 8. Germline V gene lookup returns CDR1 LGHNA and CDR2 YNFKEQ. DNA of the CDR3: TGTGCCAGCAGCCAATTTCAGGGGGCGATTGCCGGGGAGCTGTTTTTT. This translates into CASSQFQGAIAGELFF.

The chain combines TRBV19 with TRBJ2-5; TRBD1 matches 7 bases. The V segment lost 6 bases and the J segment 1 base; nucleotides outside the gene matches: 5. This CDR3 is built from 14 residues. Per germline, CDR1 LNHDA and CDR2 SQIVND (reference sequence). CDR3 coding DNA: TGTGCCAGTAGCAAACAGGGGTCCCAAGAGACCCAGTACTTC. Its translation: CASSKQGSQETQYF.

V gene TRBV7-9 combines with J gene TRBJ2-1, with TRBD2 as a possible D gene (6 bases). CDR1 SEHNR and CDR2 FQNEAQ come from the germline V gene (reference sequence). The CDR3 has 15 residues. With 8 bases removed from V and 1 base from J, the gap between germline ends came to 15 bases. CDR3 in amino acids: CASGPGTSSYNEQFF. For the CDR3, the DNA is TGTGCCAGCGGACCAGGGACTTCATCCTACAATGAGCAGTTCTTC. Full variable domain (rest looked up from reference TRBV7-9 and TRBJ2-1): DTGVSQNPRHKITKRGQNVTFRCDPISEHNRLYWYRQTLGQGPEFLTYFQNEAQLEKSRLLSDRFSAERPKGSFSTLEIQRTEQGDSAMYLCASGPGTSSYNEQFFGPGTRLTVL.

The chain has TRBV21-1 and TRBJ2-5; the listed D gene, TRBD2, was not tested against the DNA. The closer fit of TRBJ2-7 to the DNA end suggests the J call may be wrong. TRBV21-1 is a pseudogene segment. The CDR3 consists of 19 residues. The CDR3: CASSKAEGMGLAEYYEQYF. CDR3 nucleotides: TGTGCCAGCAGCAAAGCTGAGGGAATGGGGCTAGCGGAGTACTACGAGCAGTACTTC.

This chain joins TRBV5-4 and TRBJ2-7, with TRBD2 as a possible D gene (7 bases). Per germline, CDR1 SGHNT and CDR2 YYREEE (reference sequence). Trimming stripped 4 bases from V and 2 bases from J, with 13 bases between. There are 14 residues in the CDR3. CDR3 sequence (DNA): TGTGCCAGCAGCCCCGAGGGGGGGACCTACGAGCAGTACTTC. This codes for CASSPEGGTYEQYF.

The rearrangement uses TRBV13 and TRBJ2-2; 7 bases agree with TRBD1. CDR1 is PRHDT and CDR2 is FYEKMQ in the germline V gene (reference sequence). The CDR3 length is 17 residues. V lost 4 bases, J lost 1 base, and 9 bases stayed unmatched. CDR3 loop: CASSSTGQARNTGELFF. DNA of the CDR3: TGTGCCAGCAGCTCGACCGGACAGGCGAGGAACACCGGGGAGCTGTTTTTT. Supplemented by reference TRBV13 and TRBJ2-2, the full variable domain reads AAGVIQSPRHLIKEKRETATLKCYPIPRHDTVYWYQQGPGQDPQFLISFYEKMQSDKGSIPDRFSAQQFSDYHSELNMSSLELGDSALYFCASSSTGQARNTGELFFGEGSRLTVL.

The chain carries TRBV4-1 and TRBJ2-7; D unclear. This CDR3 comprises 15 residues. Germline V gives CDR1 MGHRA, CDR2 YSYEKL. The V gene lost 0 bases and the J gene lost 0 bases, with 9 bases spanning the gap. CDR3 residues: CASSQELDGSYEQYF. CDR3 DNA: TGCGCCAGCAGCCAAGAACTGGACGGCTCCTACGAGCAGTACTTC.

The CDR3 spells CASRESDYGYTF. The CDR3 bases are TGCGCCAGCAGAGAGAGCGACTATGGCTACACCTTC. V gene TRBV5-1 combines with J gene TRBJ1-2; D gene uncertain. The CDR3 spans 12 residues. Germline V CDR1 and CDR2: SGHRS, YFSETQ. Trimming took 5 bases from V and 3 from J, leaving 8 bases between them.

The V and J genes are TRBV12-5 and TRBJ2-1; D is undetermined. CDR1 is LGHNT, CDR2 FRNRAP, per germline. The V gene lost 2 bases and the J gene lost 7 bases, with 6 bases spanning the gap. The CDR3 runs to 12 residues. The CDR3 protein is CASGLSLNEQFF. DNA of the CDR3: TGTGCTAGTGGTTTGTCCCTAAATGAGCAGTTCTTC.

The CDR3 DNA is TGTGCCAGCAGTTTCATGGGGAGGGGGGGCACTGAAGCTTTCTTT. It specifies CASSFMGRGGTEAFF. The chain couples TRBV28 to TRBJ1-1; a weak D match, TRBD1 (6 bases). Trimming shortened V by 3 bases and J by 4 bases, and 15 bases separated the two germline ends. This CDR3 region has 15 residues. CDR1 and CDR2 (germline): MDHEN, SYDVKM.